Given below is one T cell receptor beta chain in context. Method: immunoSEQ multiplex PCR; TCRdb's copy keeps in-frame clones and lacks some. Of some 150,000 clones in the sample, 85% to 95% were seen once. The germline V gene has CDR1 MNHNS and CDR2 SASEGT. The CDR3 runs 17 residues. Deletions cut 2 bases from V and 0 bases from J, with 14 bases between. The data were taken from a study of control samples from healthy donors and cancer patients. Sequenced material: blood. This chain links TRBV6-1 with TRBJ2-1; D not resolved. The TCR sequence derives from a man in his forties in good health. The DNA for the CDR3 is TGTGCCAGCAGTGAATTTGATGGTCCGAGCTCCTACAATGAGCAGTTCTTC. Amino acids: CASSEFDGPSSYNEQFF.